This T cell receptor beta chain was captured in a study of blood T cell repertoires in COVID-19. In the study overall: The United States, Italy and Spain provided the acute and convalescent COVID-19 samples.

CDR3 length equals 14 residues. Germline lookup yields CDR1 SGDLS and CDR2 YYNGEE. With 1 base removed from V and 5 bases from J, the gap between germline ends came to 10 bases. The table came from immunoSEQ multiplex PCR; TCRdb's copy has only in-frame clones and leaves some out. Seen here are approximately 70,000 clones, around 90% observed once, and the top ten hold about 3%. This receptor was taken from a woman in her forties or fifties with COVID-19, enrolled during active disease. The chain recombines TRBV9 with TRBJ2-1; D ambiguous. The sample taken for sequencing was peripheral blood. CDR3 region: CASSVIGANNEQFF. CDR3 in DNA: TGTGCCAGCAGCGTAATTGGAGCAAACAATGAGCAGTTCTTC.